These T cell receptor beta chains were read from a single sample in a study of blood T cell repertoires in COVID-19. Sequencing was performed with immunoSEQ multiplex PCR; in TCRdb, only in-frame clones are kept and a portion is missing. The sample holds 110,000 or so clones; roughly 80% are singletons and the top ten take almost 4.5%. Input material: peripheral blood. The receptors here all came from a human donor in a cohort sampled during active or convalescent COVID-19. CDR3s include the opening cysteine and the closing phenylalanine or tryptophan. D genes are given only for firm matches. Expanded clones get a size class; other rows say once, few or many, or leave the size out.

clone_size	d_call	v_call	j_call	cdr3_aa	cdr3_nt
.	.	TRBV6-2/TRBV6-3	TRBJ2-7	CASGRQRTGSYEQYF	TGTGCCAGCGGCCGCCAGCGTACCGGCTCCTACGAGCAGTACTTC
.	TRBD1	TRBV19	TRBJ2-7	CASSIIGTGGAYEQYF	TGTGCCAGTAGTATTATTGGCACAGGGGGCGCGTACGAGCAGTACTTC
.	.	TRBV5-1	TRBJ1-4	CASSLEGVSEKLFF	TGCGCCAGCAGCTTGGAAGGGGTTAGTGAAAAACTGTTTTTT
.	.	TRBV19	TRBJ2-7	CASSMNRYEQYF	TGTGCCAGTAGTATGAACAGATACGAGCAGTACTTC
.	TRBD1	TRBV19	TRBJ1-5	CASSGRDRGQPQHF	TGTGCCAGTAGTGGCCGGGACAGGGGTCAGCCCCAGCATTTT
.	.	TRBV11-2	TRBJ2-2	CASSLDRNTGELFF	TGTGCCAGCAGCTTAGACAGGAACACCGGGGAGCTGTTTTTT
.	.	TRBV4-3	TRBJ2-1	CASSQATEDNEQFF	TGCGCCAGCAGCCAAGCCACCGAGGACAATGAGCAGTTCTTC
.	.	TRBV6-6	TRBJ1-2	CASNNGNNYGYTF	TGTGCCAGCAACAACGGGAATAACTATGGCTACACCTTC
.	TRBD1	TRBV2	TRBJ2-7	CASRYGQGISYEQYF	TGTGCCAGCAGATATGGACAGGGGATTTCCTACGAGCAGTACTTC
.	TRBD1	TRBV9	TRBJ1-2	CASSVDRVWTF	TGTGCCAGCAGCGTTGACAGGGTATGGACCTTC
.	.	TRBV5-6	TRBJ1-6	CASSSVLIKPDNSPLHF	TGTGCCAGCAGCTCCGTCTTGATTAAGCCGGATAATTCACCCCTCCACTTT
.	TRBD2	TRBV5-1	TRBJ2-3	CASSREDSSTDTQYF	TGCGCCAGCAGCCGGGAGGATAGCAGCACAGATACGCAGTATTTT
once	TRBD1	TRBV29-1	TRBJ2-2	CSVPRQGIEQTGELFF	TGCAGCGTGCCTAGACAGGGTATTGAACAAACCGGGGAGCTGTTTTTT
.	.	TRBV19	TRBJ1-2	CATNNPRADTNYGYTF	TGTGCCACCAACAACCCACGGGCGGACACTAACTATGGCTACACCTTC
.	TRBD2	TRBV9	TRBJ2-7	CASSVGPSGSYEQYF	TGTGCCAGCAGCGTAGGGCCTAGCGGTTCCTACGAGCAGTACTTC
.	TRBD1	TRBV18	TRBJ2-7	CASSPPSGGGMANEQYF	TGTGCCAGCTCTCCGCCCTCAGGGGGTGGGATGGCCAACGAGCAGTACTTC
once	.	TRBV28	TRBJ1-5	CASTRYGFKQPQHF	TGTGCCAGCACGCGATACGGGTTCAAACAGCCCCAGCATTTT
.	.	TRBV3-1/TRBV3-2	TRBJ2-1	CASSQDLASRYNEQFF	TGTGCCAGCAGCCAAGATCTGGCTAGCCGATACAATGAGCAGTTCTTC
once	.	TRBV5-1	TRBJ1-3	CASSLESGAGNTIYF	TGCGCCAGCAGCTTGGAATCAGGGGCCGGGAACACCATATATTTT
few	TRBD1	TRBV19	TRBJ2-2	CASSLTRTGGIGELFF	TGTGCCAGTAGTCTAACCAGGACAGGGGGCATTGGGGAGCTGTTTTTT
.	.	TRBV27	TRBJ1-2	CASSLWAGADGYTF	TGTGCCAGCAGTTTATGGGCAGGGGCTGACGGCTACACCTTC
.	TRBD1	TRBV19	TRBJ1-5	CAGTRDRGNQPQHF	TGTGCCGGGACCCGGGACAGGGGGAATCAGCCCCAGCATTTT
.	.	TRBV4-1	TRBJ1-6	CASGRGSSPLHF	TGCGCCAGCGGGAGGGGTAGTTCACCCCTCCACTTT
once	.	TRBV19	TRBJ1-5	CASSPRQGNQPQHF	TGTGCCAGTAGTCCCAGACAGGGCAATCAGCCCCAGCATTTT
.	.	TRBV5-1	TRBJ1-1	CASSLLGGGVNTEAFF	TGCGCCAGCTCGCTACTGGGCGGGGGAGTGAACACTGAAGCTTTCTTT
many	.	TRBV19	TRBJ1-4	CASSIGSPTSATNEKLFF	TGTGCCAGTAGTATAGGGAGTCCGACCTCAGCAACTAATGAAAAACTGTTTTTT
once	.	TRBV6-4	TRBJ2-6	CASRWDSDSGANVLTF	TGTGCCAGCAGGTGGGACTCGGACTCTGGGGCCAACGTCCTGACTTTC
.	.	TRBV5-5	TRBJ2-5	CASSMNQGLGETQYF	TGTGCCAGCAGCATGAACCAGGGTTTGGGGGAGACCCAGTACTTC
.	.	TRBV5-1	TRBJ2-2	CASSLSGLTGELFF	TGCGCCAGCAGCTTGTCAGGTCTCACCGGGGAGCTGTTTTTT
once	TRBD1	TRBV30	TRBJ1-6	CAWRRTGGYYNSPLHF	TGTGCCTGGAGAAGGACAGGGGGCTACTATAATTCACCCCTCCACTTT
.	.	TRBV5-1	TRBJ1-4	CASRGGPTNEKLFF	TGCGCCAGCCGGGGGGGACCCACTAATGAAAAACTGTTTTTT
.	TRBD1	TRBV28	TRBJ2-7	CASSLAGTGGYEQYF	TGTGCCAGCAGTTTGGCCGGGACAGGGGGTTACGAGCAGTACTTC
.	.	TRBV11-3	TRBJ1-5	CASSLVEAENQPQHF	TGTGCCAGCAGCTTAGTCGAGGCAGAGAATCAGCCCCAGCATTTT
.	.	TRBV30	TRBJ2-7	CAWKRRPGPYEQYF	TGTGCCTGGAAAAGAAGGCCAGGTCCCTACGAGCAGTACTTC
few	.	TRBV7-3	TRBJ2-2	CASNSGLNTGELFF	TGTGCCAGTAATAGCGGATTGAACACCGGGGAGCTGTTTTTT
.	.	TRBV18	TRBJ1-5	CASSGAWSNQPQHF	TGTGCCAGCTCAGGAGCGTGGAGCAATCAGCCCCAGCATTTT
.	.	TRBV5-4	TRBJ2-5	CASSLMPLKETQYF	TGTGCCAGCAGCTTGATGCCTCTAAAAGAGACCCAGTACTTC
.	.	TRBV18	TRBJ2-7	CASQNAQGISYEQYF	TGTGCCAGCCAGAACGCTCAGGGCATATCCTACGAGCAGTACTTC
.	.	TRBV7-2	TRBJ1-2	CASSRDGTSANYGYTF	TGTGCCAGCAGCCGGGACGGGACTTCAGCTAACTATGGCTACACCTTC